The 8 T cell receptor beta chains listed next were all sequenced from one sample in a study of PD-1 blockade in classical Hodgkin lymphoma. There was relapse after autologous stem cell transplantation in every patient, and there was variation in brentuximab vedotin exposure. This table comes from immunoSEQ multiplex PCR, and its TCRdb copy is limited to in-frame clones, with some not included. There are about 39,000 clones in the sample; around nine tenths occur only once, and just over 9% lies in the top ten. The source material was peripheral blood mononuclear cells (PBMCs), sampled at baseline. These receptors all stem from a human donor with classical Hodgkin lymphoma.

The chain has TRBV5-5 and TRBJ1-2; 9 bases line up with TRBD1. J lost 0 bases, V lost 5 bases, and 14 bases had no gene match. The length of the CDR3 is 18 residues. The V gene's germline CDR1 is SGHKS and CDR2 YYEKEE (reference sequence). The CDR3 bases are TGTGCCAGCAGTTCGGCAGGACAGGGGTCACGATCTAACTATGGCTACACCTTC. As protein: CASSSAGQGSRSNYGYTF. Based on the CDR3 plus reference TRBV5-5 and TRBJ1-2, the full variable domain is DAGVTQSPTHLIKTRGQQVTLRCSPISGHKSVSWYQQVLGQGPQFIFQYYEKEERGRGNFPDRFSARQFPNYSSELNVNALLLGDSALYLCASSSAGQGSRSNYGYTFGSGTRLTVV.

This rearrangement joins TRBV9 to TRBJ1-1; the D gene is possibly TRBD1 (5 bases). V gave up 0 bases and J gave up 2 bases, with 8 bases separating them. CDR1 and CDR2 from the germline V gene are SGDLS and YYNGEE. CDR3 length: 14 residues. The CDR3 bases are TGTGCCAGCAGCGTAGTGCAGGGAAACACTGAAGCTTTCTTT. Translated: CASSVVQGNTEAFF.

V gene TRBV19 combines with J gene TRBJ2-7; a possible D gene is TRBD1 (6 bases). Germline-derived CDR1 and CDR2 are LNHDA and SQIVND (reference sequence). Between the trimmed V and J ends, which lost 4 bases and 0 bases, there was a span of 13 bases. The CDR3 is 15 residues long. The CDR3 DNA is TGTGCCAGTAGTACCCGGGACATTACCTCCTACGAGCAGTACTTC. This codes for CASSTRDITSYEQYF.

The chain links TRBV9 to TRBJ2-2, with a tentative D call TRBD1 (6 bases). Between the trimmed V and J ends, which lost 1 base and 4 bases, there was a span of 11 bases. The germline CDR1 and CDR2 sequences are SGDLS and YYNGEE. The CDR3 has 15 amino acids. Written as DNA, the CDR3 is TGTGCCAGCAGCGTACAGGGGCCGGCCACCGGGGAGCTGTTTTTT. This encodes CASSVQGPATGELFF.

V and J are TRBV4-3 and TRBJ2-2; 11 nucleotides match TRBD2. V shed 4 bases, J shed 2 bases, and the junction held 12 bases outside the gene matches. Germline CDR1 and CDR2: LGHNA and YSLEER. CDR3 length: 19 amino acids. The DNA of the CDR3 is TGCGCCAGCAGCCCCCATGGTAGCGGGGGGGCGAGAAACACCGGGGAGCTGTTTTTT. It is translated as CASSPHGSGGARNTGELFF.

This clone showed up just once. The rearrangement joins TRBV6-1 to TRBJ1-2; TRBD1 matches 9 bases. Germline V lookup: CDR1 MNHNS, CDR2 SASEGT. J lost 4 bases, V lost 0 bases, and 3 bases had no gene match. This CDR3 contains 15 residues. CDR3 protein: CASSEATGGGYGYTF. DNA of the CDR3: TGTGCCAGCAGTGAAGCAACAGGGGGCGGCTATGGCTACACCTTC.

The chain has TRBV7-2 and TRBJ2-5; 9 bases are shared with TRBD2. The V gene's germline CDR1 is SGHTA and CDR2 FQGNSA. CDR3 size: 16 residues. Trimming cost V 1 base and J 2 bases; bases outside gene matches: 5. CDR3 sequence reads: CASSLVRGGLQETQYF. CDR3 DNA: TGTGCCAGCAGCTTAGTGCGGGGGGGCCTACAAGAGACCCAGTACTTC.

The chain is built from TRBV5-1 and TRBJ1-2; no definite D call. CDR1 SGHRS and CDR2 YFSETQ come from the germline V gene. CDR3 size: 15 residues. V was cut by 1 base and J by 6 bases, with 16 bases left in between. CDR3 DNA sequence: TGCGCCAGCAGCTTGCGTACGCAAACGCCAGATGGCTACACCTTC. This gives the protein CASSLRTQTPDGYTF.